These 9 T cell receptor beta chains share one sample of origin, sequenced in a study of cytomegalovirus exposure and HLA in healthy donors. Both 60 Vbeta primers and 13 Jbeta primers went into the PCR. Generated by immunoSEQ multiplex PCR, the TCRdb table keeps only in-frame clones and is missing some. This table has roughly 290,000 clones, about 87% appearing once. The sequencing input was PBMCs. These receptor sequences come from a woman younger than 30 in good health and CMV-seronegative.

This sequence joins TRBV30 and TRBJ2-7; 7 positions match TRBD2. The CDR3 spans 11 residues. After removal of 5 bases from V and 4 bases from J, the junction contained 2 bases not matched to a gene. Per germline, CDR1 GTSNPN and CDR2 SVGIG (reference sequence). The CDR3 nucleotides are TGTGCCTGGGGGAGGGGTTACGAGCAGTACTTC. Translation: CAWGRGYEQYF. Drawing the rest from reference TRBV30 and TRBJ2-7, the complete variable domain is SQTIHQWPATLVQPVGSPLSLECTVEGTSNPNLYWYRQAAGRGLQLLFYSVGIGQISSEVPQNLSASRPQDRQFILSSKKLLLSDSGFYLCAWGRGYEQYFGPGTRLTVT.

J is TRBJ1-4 and V is TRBV5-4, with 7 bases identical to TRBD1. V lost 4 bases, J lost 4 bases, and 7 bases stayed unmatched. Germline CDR1 and CDR2: SGHNT and YYREEE (reference sequence). This CDR3 has 15 residues. The CDR3 spells CASSRAGGVNEKLFF. The CDR3, as DNA: TGTGCCAGCAGCCGTGCAGGGGGAGTTAATGAAAAACTGTTTTTT. The full variable domain, its missing parts supplied by reference TRBV5-4 and TRBJ1-4, is ETGVTQSPTHLIKTRGQQVTLRCSSQSGHNTVSWYQQALGQGPQFIFQYYREEENGRGNFPPRFSGLQFPNYSSELNVNALELDDSALYLCASSRAGGVNEKLFFGSGTQLSVL.

The chain combines TRBV7-8 with TRBJ1-1, with D unresolved. This CDR3 has 15 amino acids. Germline values: CDR1 SGHVS, CDR2 FQNEAQ. Trimming pared 5 bases from V and 5 bases from J, leaving 18 bases between. The CDR3 DNA sequence: TGTGCCAGCAGCCATCAATCGACTGGGTTGACTGAAGCTTTCTTT. Amino acids: CASSHQSTGLTEAFF.

The rearrangement uses TRBV6-5 and TRBJ1-2; TRBD1 might be the D (6 bases). Germline CDR1 reads MNHEY; CDR2 reads SVGAGI. This CDR3 is 12 amino acids long. V dropped 4 bases and J dropped 7 bases, with 10 bases sitting between them. The CDR3 protein is CASSWEGGGYTF. CDR3 in DNA: TGTGCCAGCAGTTGGGAGGGGGGTGGCTACACCTTC.

The chain joins TRBV10-3 to TRBJ1-1; D might be TRBD1 (5 bases). The germline V gene encodes CDR1 ENHRY and CDR2 SYGVKD. The CDR3 consists of 14 residues. Trimming took 6 bases from V and 3 from J, leaving 14 bases between them. The CDR3 region is CAISSRERDTEAFF. The DNA for the CDR3 is TGTGCCATCAGCTCCAGGGAGCGGGACACTGAAGCTTTCTTT.

This chain joins TRBV5-1 and TRBJ2-7, with D perhaps TRBD2 (5 bases). Trimming pared 0 bases from V and 7 bases from J, leaving 17 bases between. CDR1 and CDR2 from the germline V gene are SGHRS and YFSETQ. The CDR3 loop spans 15 amino acids. The CDR3 here is CASSLGDQRPWEQYF. DNA for the CDR3: TGCGCCAGCAGCTTGGGGGATCAGCGGCCCTGGGAGCAGTACTTC.

In the case of this clone: This CDR3 fails to terminate in the conserved phenylalanine or tryptophan, so it likely reflects a read error. The gene calls are TRBV29-1 and TRBJ1-2; 8 bases fit TRBD1. V dropped 5 bases and J dropped 4; count of bases not matched to a gene: 6. The length of the CDR3 is 13 residues. Germline assignment: CDR1 SQVTM and CDR2 ANQGSEA. CDR3 protein: CSVLSGGSYGYTL. CDR3 bases: TGCAGCGTTCTTTCAGGGGGCTCCTATGGCTACACCCTC.

This clone has just a few counts. This rearrangement joins TRBV18 to TRBJ1-3; D call uncertain. The length of the CDR3 is 14 residues. Trimming took off 0 bases at V and 0 bases at J, with 3 bases between the two ends. Germline CDR1 is KGHSH and CDR2 is LQKENI. The CDR3 DNA reads as TGTGCCAGCTCACCACCCTACTCTGGAAACACCATATATTTT. Amino acids: CASSPPYSGNTIYF.

This chain uses TRBV2 with TRBJ2-3; perhaps TRBD2 as D (6 bases). The CDR3 spans 15 residues. Germline V lookup: CDR1 SNHLY, CDR2 FYNNEI. Trimming shortened V by 5 bases and J by 0 bases, and 12 bases separated the two germline ends. The CDR3 bases are TGTGCCAGCAGTACCGGGGGATCTAGCACAGATACGCAGTATTTT. Its translation: CASSTGGSSTDTQYF.